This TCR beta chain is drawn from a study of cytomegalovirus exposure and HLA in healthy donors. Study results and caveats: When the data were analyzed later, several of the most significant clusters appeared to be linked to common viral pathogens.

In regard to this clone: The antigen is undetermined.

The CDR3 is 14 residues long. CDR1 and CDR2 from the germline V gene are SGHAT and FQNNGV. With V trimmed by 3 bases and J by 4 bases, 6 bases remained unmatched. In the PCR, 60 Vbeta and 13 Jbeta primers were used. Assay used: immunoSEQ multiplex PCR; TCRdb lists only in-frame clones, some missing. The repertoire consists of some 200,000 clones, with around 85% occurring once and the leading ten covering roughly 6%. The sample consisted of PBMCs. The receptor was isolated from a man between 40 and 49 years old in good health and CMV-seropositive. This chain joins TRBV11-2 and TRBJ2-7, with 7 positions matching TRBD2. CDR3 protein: CASSLGLAAYEQYF. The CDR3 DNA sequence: TGTGCCAGCAGCTTGGGGCTAGCGGCTTACGAGCAGTACTTC.